The clone carrying this TCR beta chain was seen only a few times. Its antigen remains unknown. The data are from a study of pediatric ulcerative colitis. Whole-study results and caveats: All ulcerative colitis patients, but no controls, carried a couple of rectal clonotypes.

Produced via immunoSEQ multiplex PCR; TCRdb's table is partial and in-frame only. Here the sample spans about 64,000 clones, 70% to 80% being singletons. This CDR3 comprises 14 residues. CDR1 and CDR2 (germline): SGHRS, YFSETQ. V dropped 2 bases and J dropped 1 base, with 10 bases sitting between them. This sequence joins TRBV5-1 and TRBJ2-7; D unclear. This receptor was taken from a boy younger than 18 with moderate ulcerative colitis. Sequencing was done on a sample of blood. The CDR3 protein is CASSFSYSSYEQYF. The CDR3 DNA reads as TGCGCCAGCAGCTTTTCGTACAGTTCCTACGAGCAGTACTTC. The full variable domain, in which reference TRBV5-1 and TRBJ2-7 provide the parts outside the CDR3, is KAGVTQTPRYLIKTRGQQVTLSCSPISGHRSVSWYQQTPGQGLQFLFEYFSETQRNKGNFPGRFSGRQFSNSRSEMNVSTLELGDSALYLCASSFSYSSYEQYFGPGTRLTVT.